This T cell receptor beta chain was captured by sequencing in a study of T-cell reconstitution after alpha-beta-depleted transplantation in children. This clonotype was observed at least ten times. This CDR3 is 15 amino acids long. J was trimmed by 4 bases and V by 6 bases; bases with no gene match: 6. Construction of the TCRbeta library involved unique molecular identifiers. Each CDR3 protein gets one entry after TCRdb re-called the PCR reads with MiXCR. Of approximately 640,000 distinct CDR3 sequences in the sample, around 16% are singletons; the top ten hold approximately 1%. V gene TRBV12-3 or TRBV12-4 combines with J gene TRBJ1-3; 10 bases fit TRBD1. The clonotype comes from a human donor who donated a stem cell graft to a child with acute myeloid leukemia. The sequences come from PBMCs from the stem cell graft donor, collected from the stem cell graft. The CDR3 sequence: CASSSGQGHGNTIYF. The CDR3 nucleotides are TGTGCCAGCAGCTCGGGACAGGGGCACGGAAACACCATATATTTT.